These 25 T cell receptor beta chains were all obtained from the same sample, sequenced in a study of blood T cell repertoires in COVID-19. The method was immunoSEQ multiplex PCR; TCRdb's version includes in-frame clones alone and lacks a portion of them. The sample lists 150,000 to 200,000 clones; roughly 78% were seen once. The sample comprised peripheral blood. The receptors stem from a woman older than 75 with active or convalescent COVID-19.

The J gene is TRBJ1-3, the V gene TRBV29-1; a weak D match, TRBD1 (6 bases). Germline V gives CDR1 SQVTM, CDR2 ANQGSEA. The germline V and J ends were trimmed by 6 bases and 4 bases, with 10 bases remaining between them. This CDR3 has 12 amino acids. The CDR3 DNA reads TGCAGCGTCAGGGGTTTCGGAAACACCATATATTTT. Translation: CSVRGFGNTIYF.

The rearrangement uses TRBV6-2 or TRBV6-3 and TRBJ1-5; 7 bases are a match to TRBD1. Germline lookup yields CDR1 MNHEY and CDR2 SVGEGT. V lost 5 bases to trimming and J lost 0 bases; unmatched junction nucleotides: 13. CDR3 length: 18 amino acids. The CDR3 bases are TGTGCCAGCAGTACCACGACCGGGACAGAGTATAGCAATCAGCCCCAGCATTTT. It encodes CASSTTTGTEYSNQPQHF.

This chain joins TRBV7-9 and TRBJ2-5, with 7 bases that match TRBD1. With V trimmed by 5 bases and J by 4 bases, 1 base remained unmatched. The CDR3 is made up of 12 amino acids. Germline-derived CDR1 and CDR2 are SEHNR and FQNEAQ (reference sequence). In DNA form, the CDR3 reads TGTGCCAGCAGCAGGGGGCTAGAGACCCAGTACTTC. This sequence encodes CASSRGLETQYF.

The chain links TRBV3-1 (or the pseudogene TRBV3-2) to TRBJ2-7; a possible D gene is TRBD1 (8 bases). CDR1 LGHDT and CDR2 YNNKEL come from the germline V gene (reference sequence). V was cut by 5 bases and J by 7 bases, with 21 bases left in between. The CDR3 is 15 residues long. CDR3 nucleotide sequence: TGTGCCAGCAGCAGCGGGACAGGCGGACGAGGAGAGCAGTACTTC. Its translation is CASSSGTGGRGEQYF.

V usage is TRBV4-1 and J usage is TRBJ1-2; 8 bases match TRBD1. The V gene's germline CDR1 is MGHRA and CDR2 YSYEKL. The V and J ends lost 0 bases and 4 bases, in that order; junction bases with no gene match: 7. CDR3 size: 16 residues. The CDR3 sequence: CASSQDGPGQGYGYTF. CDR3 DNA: TGCGCCAGCAGCCAAGACGGGCCAGGACAGGGCTATGGCTACACCTTC.

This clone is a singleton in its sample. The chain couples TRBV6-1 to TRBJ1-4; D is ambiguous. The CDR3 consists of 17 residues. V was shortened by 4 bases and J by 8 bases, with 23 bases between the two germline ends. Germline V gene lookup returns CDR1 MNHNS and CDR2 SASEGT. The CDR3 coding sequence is TGTGCCAGCAGTGGCCGAGGAGGTTCCCATTATAAGGAAAAACTGTTTTTT. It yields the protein CASSGRGGSHYKEKLFF.

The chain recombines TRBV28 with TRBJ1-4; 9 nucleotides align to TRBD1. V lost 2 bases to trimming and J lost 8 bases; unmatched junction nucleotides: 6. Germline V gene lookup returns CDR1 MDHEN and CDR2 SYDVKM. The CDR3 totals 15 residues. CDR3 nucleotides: TGTGCCAGCAGTTTAGCAGGGACAGGGAAGGAAAAACTGTTTTTT. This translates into CASSLAGTGKEKLFF.

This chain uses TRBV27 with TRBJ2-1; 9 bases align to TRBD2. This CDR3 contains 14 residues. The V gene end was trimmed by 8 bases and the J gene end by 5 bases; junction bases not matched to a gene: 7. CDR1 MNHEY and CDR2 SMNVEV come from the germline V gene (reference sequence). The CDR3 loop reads CASGRGGLNNEQFF. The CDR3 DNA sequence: TGTGCCAGCGGGCGGGGGGGCTTGAACAATGAGCAGTTCTTC.

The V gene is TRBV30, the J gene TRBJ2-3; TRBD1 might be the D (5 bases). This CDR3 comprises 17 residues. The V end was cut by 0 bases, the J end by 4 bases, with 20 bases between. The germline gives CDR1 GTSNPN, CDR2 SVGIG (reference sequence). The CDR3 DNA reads TGTGCCTGGAGTGTACAAAGGAAGGGGTTCCAAGCAGATACGCAGTATTTT. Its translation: CAWSVQRKGFQADTQYF.

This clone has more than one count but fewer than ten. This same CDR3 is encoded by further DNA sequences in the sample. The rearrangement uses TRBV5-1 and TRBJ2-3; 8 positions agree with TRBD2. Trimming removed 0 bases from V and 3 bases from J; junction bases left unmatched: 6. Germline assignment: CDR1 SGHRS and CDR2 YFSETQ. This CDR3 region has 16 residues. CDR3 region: CASSLAGLGLTDTQYF. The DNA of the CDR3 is TGCGCCAGCAGCTTGGCGGGACTAGGCCTGACAGATACGCAGTATTTT.

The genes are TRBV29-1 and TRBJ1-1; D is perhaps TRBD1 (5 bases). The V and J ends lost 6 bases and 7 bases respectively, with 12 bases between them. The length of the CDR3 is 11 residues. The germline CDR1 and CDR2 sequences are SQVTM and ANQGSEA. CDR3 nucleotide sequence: TGCAGCGTGGGACTGGGGTTTGAAGCTTTCTTT. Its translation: CSVGLGFEAFF.

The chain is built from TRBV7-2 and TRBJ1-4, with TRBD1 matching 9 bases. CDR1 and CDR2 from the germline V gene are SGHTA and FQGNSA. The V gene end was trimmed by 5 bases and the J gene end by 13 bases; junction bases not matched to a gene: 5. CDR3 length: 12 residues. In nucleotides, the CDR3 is TGTGCCAGCAGCCCCGGGACAGGGCGACTGTTTTTT. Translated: CASSPGTGRLFF.

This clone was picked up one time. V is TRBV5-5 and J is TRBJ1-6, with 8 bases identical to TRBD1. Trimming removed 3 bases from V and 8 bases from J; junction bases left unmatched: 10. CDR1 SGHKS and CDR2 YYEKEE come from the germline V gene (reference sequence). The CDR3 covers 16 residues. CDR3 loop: CASSSLFTGGDSPLHF. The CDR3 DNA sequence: TGTGCCAGCAGCTCCCTCTTTACAGGGGGTGATTCACCCCTCCACTTT.

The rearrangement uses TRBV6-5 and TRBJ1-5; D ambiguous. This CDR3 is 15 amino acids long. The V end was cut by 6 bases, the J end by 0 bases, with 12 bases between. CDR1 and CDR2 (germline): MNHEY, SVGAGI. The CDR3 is CASRFSQNSNQPQHF. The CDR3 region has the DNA TGTGCCAGCAGGTTTTCGCAGAATAGCAATCAGCCCCAGCATTTT.

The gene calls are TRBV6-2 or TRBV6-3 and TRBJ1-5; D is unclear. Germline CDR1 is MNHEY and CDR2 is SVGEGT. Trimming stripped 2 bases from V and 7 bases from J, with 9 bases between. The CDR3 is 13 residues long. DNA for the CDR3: TGTGCCAGCAGTTACGAGGAGGGCCAGCCCCAGCATTTT. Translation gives CASSYEEGQPQHF.

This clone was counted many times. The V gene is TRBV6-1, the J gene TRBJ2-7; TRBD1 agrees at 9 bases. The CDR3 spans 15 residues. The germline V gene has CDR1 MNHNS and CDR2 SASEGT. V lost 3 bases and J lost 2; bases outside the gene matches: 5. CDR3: CASSEWTGAPYEQYF. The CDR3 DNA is TGTGCCAGCAGTGAGTGGACAGGGGCTCCCTACGAGCAGTACTTC.

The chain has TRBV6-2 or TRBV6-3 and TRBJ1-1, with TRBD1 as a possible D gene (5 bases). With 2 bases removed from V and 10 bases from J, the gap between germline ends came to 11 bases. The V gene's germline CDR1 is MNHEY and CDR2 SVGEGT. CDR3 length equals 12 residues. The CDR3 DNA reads TGTGCCAGCAGTTACGGGGACTTAGTAGCTTTCTTT. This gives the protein CASSYGDLVAFF.

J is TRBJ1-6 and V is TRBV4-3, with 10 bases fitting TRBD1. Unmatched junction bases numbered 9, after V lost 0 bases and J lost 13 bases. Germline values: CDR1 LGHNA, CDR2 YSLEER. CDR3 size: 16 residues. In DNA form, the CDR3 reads TGCGCCAGCAGCCAAGAACCGACAGGGGGCTTATTGCCCCTCCACTTT. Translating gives CASSQEPTGGLLPLHF.

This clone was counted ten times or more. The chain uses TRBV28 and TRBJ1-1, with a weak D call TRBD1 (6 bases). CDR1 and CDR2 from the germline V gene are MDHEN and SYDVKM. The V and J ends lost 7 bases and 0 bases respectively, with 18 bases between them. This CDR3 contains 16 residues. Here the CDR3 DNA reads TGTGCCAGCAACCAAGGGGGTTTGGCGGTGAACACTGAAGCTTTCTTT. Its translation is CASNQGGLAVNTEAFF. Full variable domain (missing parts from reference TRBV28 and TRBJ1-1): DVKVTQSSRYLVKRTGEKVFLECVQDMDHENMFWYRQDPGLGLRLIYFSYDVKMKEKGDIPEGYSVSREKKERFSLILESASTNQTSMYLCASNQGGLAVNTEAFFGQGTRLTVV.

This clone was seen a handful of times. CDR3 in amino acids: CASSSTGVYEQYF. For the CDR3, the DNA is TGTGCCAGCAGCTCGACAGGCGTATACGAGCAGTACTTC. The chain links TRBV7-8 to TRBJ2-7, with D perhaps matching TRBD1 (6 bases). V dropped 4 bases and J dropped 4 bases, with 11 bases sitting between them. CDR1 is SGHVS, CDR2 FQNEAQ, per germline. The CDR3 has 13 amino acids.

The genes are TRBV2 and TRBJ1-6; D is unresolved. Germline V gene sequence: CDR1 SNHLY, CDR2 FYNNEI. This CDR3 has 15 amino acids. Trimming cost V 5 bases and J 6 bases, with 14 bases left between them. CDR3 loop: CASSLERQINSPLHF. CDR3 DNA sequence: TGTGCCAGCAGTCTAGAGCGCCAAATTAATTCACCCCTCCACTTT.

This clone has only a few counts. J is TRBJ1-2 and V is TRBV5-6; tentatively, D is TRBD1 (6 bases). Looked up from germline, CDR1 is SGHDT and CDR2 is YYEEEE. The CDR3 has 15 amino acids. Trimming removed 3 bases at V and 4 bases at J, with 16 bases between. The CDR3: CASSSAGEGGYGYTF. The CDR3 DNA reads TGTGCCAGCAGCTCCGCAGGGGAAGGGGGCTATGGCTACACCTTC.

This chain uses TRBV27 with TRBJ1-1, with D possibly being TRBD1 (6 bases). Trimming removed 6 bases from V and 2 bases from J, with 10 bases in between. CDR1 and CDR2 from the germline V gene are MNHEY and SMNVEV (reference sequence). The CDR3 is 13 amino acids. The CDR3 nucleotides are TGTGCCAGCAGGGACAGTACTAACACTGAAGCTTTCTTT. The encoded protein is CASRDSTNTEAFF.

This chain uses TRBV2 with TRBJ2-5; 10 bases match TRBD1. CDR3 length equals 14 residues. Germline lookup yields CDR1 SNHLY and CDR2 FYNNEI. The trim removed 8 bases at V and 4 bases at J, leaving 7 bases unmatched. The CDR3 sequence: CASQPDRGRETQYF. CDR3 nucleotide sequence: TGTGCCAGCCAACCTGACAGGGGGCGAGAGACCCAGTACTTC.

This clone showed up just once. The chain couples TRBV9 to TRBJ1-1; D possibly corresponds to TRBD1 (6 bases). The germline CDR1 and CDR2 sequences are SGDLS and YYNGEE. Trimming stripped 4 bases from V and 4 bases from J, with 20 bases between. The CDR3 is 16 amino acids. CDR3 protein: CASSQRITGLGTEAFF. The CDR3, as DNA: TGTGCCAGCAGCCAAAGGATAACAGGGTTGGGCACTGAAGCTTTCTTT.